This TCR beta chain was sequenced during a study of CD4+ T cells in melanoma. Measured with immunoSEQ multiplex PCR; TCRdb has only the in-frame clones, and not every one. The sample lists 120,000 to 150,000 clones, about nine tenths seen once, with 1.5% in the top ten. J was trimmed by 10 bases and V by 1 base; bases with no gene match: 7. CDR3 length equals 15 residues. Germline CDR1 reads SGHRS; CDR2 reads YFSETQ. The source is a human donor with melanoma. The J gene is TRBJ1-6, the V gene TRBV5-1; 8 bases map to TRBD1. The CDR3 is CASSLSTGDRSPLHF. DNA for the CDR3: TGCGCCAGCAGCTTGTCGACAGGGGACCGCTCACCCCTCCACTTT.